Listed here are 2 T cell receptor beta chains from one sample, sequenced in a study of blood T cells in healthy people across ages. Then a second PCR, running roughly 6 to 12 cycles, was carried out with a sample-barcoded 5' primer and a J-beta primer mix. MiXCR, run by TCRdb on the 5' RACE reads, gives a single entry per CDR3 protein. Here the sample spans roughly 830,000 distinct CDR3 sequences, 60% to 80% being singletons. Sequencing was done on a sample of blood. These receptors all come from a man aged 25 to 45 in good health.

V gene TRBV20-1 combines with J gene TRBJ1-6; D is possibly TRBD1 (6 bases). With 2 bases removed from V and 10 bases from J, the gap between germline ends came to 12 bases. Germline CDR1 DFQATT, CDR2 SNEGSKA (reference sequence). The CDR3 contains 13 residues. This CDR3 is CSARQGTGSPLHF. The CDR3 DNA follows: TGCAGTGCTAGACAGGGGACTGGGTCACCCCTCCACTTT.

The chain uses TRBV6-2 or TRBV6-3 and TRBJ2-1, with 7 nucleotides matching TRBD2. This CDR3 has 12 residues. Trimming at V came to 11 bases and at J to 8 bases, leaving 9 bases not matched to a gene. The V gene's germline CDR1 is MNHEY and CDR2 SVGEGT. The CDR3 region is CAGRGDGDEQFF. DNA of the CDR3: TGTGCCGGCCGGGGGGACGGCGATGAGCAGTTCTTC.